This T cell receptor (beta chain) derives from a study of cytomegalovirus exposure and HLA in healthy donors. PCR was performed using 60 Vbeta and 13 Jbeta primers. Generated by immunoSEQ multiplex PCR, the TCRdb table keeps only in-frame clones and is missing some. This sample yields around 150,000 clones, of which approximately 73% are seen a single time; approximately 1.5% belongs to the top ten. Germline V gives CDR1 MNHEY, CDR2 SMNVEV (reference sequence). CDR3 length equals 16 residues. Unmatched junction bases numbered 4, after V lost 2 bases and J lost 3 bases. Sequences were obtained from PBMCs. This TCR came from a man aged 50 to 59 in good health and CMV-seronegative. The chain couples TRBV27 to TRBJ1-1; the match to TRBD1 covers 12 bases. The CDR3 is CASSLRGQGADTEAFF. In DNA form, the CDR3 reads TGTGCCAGCAGTTTAAGGGGACAGGGGGCAGACACTGAAGCTTTCTTT.